Presented here are 2 T cell receptor beta chains from one specimen sequenced in a study of CD8 T cells in Susac syndrome. RNA in amounts of roughly 0.45 to 1 ug was reverse transcribed with random hexamers. Each CDR3 protein gets one entry after TCRdb re-called the immunoSEQ multiplex PCR reads with MiXCR. In the table there are just over 80,000 distinct CDR3 sequences, around 94% of which are singletons. Sequencing was performed on CD8+ T cells from PBMCs. Every receptor here comes from a human donor in good health.

CDR3 loop: CASSWAGTGTYEQYF. The DNA of the CDR3 is TGTGCCAGTAGCTGGGCCGGGACAGGGACCTACGAGCAGTACTTC. The chain recombines TRBV19 with TRBJ2-7; TRBD1 matches at 9 bases. This CDR3 has 15 residues. J was trimmed by 2 bases and V by 6 bases; bases with no gene match: 8. Germline lookup yields CDR1 LNHDA and CDR2 SQIVND (reference sequence).

The V gene is TRBV13, the J gene TRBJ2-7; D not certain. CDR1 PRHDT and CDR2 FYEKMQ come from the germline V gene (reference sequence). The CDR3 consists of 12 residues. Trimming shortened V by 6 bases and J by 5 bases, and 11 bases separated the two germline ends. As DNA, the CDR3 is TGTGCCAGCAGTCTAGTAGGAAACGAGCAGTACTTC. Amino acid sequence: CASSLVGNEQYF.